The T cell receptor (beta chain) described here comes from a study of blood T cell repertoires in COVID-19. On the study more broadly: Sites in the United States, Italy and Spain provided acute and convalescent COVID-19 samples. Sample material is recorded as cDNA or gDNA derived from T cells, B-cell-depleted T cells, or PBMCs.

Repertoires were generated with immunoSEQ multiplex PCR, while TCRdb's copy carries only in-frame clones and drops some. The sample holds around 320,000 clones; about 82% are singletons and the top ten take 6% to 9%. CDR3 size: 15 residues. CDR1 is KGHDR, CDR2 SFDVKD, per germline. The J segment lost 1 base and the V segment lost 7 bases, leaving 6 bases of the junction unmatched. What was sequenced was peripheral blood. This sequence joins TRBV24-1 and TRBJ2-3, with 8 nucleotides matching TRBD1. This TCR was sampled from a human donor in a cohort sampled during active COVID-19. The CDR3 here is CATSEARGRTDTQYF. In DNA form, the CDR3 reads TGTGCCACCAGCGAAGCCAGGGGGCGCACAGATACGCAGTATTTT.